The present TCR beta chain was sequenced within a study of control samples from healthy donors and cancer patients. This clone was picked up one time. The CDR3 contains 12 residues. Germline assignment: CDR1 SGHAT and CDR2 FQNNGV. V was cut by 5 bases and J by 2 bases, with 7 bases left in between. This table comes from immunoSEQ multiplex PCR, and its TCRdb copy is limited to in-frame clones, with some not included. Here the sample spans around 130,000 clones, 70% to 90% being singletons. The receptor comes from a man over 45 in good health. The sequenced sample was blood. This chain links TRBV11-2 with TRBJ2-7; D possibly matches TRBD1 or TRBD2 (5 bases each). In nucleotides, the CDR3 is TGTGCCAGCAGCCGGGACGCCTACGAGCAGTACTTC. This codes for CASSRDAYEQYF.